This TCR beta chain is drawn from a study of T cell repertoires in cytomegalovirus infection. The overall study: Shared public TCR beta signatures pointed to both CMV infection and a matching HLA type.

This clonotype came up many times. Its target is unknown. Study-wide points: Based on cumulative public TCR beta family frequency, carriers of CMV plus the relevant HLA were identified. What dominated the ex vivo response were HLA-C-restricted CMV-specific TCR beta clonotypes.

Trimming left V 1 base short and J 1 base short, with 13 bases between. CDR1 is SGHTA, CDR2 FQGNSA, per germline. This CDR3 has 16 residues. TCRdb ran MiXCR on the reads and lists one entry per CDR3 protein. The sample holds about 240,000 distinct CDR3 sequences; around 6.6% are singletons and the top ten take under 7.5%. The sequenced sample was PBMCs. The receptor was isolated from a human donor in good health (CMV status not recorded). Some clones in this sample may be carry-over from other donors' samples. The J gene is TRBJ1-1, the V gene TRBV7-2; D is uncertain. This chain's CDR3 is CASSLVFDWANTEAFF. CDR3 in DNA: TGTGCCAGCAGCTTAGTCTTCGACTGGGCGAACACTGAAGCTTTCTTT.